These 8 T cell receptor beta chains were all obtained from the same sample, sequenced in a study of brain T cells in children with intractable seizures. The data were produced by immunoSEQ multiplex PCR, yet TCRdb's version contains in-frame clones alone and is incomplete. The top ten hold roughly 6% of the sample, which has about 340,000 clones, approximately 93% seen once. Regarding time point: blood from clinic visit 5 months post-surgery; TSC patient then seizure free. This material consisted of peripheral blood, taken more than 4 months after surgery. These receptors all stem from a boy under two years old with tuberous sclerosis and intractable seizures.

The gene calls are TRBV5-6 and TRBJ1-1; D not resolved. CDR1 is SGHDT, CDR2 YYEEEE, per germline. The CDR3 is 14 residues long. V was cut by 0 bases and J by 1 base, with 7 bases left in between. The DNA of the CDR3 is TGTGCCAGCAGCTTGGGCAGGCCGAACACTGAAGCTTTCTTT. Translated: CASSLGRPNTEAFF.

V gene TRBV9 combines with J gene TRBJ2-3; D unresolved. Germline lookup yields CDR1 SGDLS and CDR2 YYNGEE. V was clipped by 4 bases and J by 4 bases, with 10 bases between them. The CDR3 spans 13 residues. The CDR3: CASSLNLADTQYF. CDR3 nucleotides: TGTGCCAGCAGCCTTAATCTGGCAGATACGCAGTATTTT.

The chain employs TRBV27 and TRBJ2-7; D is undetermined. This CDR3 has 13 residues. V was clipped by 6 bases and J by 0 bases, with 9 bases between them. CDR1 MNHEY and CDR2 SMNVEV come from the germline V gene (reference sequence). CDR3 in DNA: TGTGCCAGCAGAGACGGCAGCTCCTACGAGCAGTACTTC. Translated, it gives CASRDGSSYEQYF.

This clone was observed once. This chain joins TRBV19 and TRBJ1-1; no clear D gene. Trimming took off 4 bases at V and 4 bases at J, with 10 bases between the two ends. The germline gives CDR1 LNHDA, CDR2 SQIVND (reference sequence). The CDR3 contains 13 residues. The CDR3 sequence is CASSTRPPTEAFF. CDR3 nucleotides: TGTGCCAGTAGTACCCGACCCCCCACTGAAGCTTTCTTT.

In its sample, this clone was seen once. CDR3 protein: CASSITPNQPQHF. The CDR3 region has the DNA TGTGCCAGTAGTATAACACCTAATCAGCCCCAGCATTTT. The rearrangement uses TRBV19 and TRBJ1-5; D is unclear. The ends were cut back, 2 bases at V and 4 bases at J, with 6 bases in the middle. The CDR3 is made up of 13 amino acids. The germline CDR1 and CDR2 sequences are LNHDA and SQIVND (reference sequence).

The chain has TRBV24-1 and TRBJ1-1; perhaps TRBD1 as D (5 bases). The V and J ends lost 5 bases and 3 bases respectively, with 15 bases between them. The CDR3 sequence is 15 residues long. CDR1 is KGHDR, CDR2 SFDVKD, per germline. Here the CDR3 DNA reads TGTGCCACCAGTGTCCCCAGGGATCAGGACACTGAAGCTTTCTTT. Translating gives CATSVPRDQDTEAFF.

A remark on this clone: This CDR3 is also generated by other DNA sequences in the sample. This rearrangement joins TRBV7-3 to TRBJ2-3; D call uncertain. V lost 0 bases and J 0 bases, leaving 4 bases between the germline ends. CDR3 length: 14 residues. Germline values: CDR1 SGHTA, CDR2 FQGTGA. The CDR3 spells CASSLTGSTDTQYF. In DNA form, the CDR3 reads TGTGCCAGCAGCTTAACGGGGAGCACAGATACGCAGTATTTT.

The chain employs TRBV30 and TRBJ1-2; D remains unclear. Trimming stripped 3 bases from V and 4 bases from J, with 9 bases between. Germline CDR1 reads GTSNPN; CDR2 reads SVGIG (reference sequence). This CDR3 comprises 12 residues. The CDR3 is CAWSPEGYGYTF. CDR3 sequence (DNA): TGTGCCTGGAGCCCAGAAGGCTATGGCTACACCTTC.